This T cell receptor (beta chain) stems from a study of cytomegalovirus exposure and HLA in healthy donors. Study conclusions and caveats: Productive rates of about 90% or about 30% were seen for most TCR beta V segments in an earlier analysis. Reports described diagnosis of cytomegalovirus status by the classifier as highly specific and sensitive.

Comments on this clone: The antigen remains unidentified.

The CDR3 extends over 14 amino acids. CDR1 is SNHLY and CDR2 is FYNNEI in the germline V gene. V was pared by 6 bases and J by 1 base, with 9 bases between. 60 Vbeta and 13 Jbeta primers were used in PCR. Assay: immunoSEQ multiplex PCR; the TCRdb copy retains only in-frame clones and omits some. The sample has more than 40,000 clones, over 70% seen once. The clonotype was recovered from a man aged 45 to 65 in good health and CMV-seronegative. The sequencing sample was made of PBMCs. The chain has TRBV2 and TRBJ2-2, with D perhaps TRBD1 (6 bases). CDR3 protein: CASRVDRNTGELFF. The CDR3 coding sequence is TGTGCCAGCAGAGTGGACAGGAACACCGGGGAGCTGTTTTTT.